This TCR beta chain was identified in a study of blood T cell repertoires in COVID-19. Study-level information: Donors in the United States, Italy and Spain gave samples during acute or convalescent COVID-19. T cells, B-cell-depleted T cells, or PBMCs supplied cDNA or gDNA.

V was clipped by 6 bases and J by 5 bases, with 16 bases between them. Germline V CDR1 and CDR2: MDHEN, SYDVKM. The CDR3 contains 14 residues. Original processing notes: Cell counts per sample came from amplifying reference gene primers. The table came from immunoSEQ multiplex PCR; TCRdb's copy has only in-frame clones and leaves some out. The D gene and trimming were derived from the DNA, and the V and J assignments and clone size from that table. Of roughly 36,000 clones in the sample, approximately 87% were seen once. The sequence came from a man aged 80 or over with active COVID-19. The chain carries TRBV28 and TRBJ2-5; tentative D call: TRBD2 (6 bases). The source material was peripheral blood. The CDR3 DNA sequence: TGTGCCAGCAGCCTGCGGGACTCGGGGGAGACCCAGTACTTC. Translated, it gives CASSLRDSGETQYF.